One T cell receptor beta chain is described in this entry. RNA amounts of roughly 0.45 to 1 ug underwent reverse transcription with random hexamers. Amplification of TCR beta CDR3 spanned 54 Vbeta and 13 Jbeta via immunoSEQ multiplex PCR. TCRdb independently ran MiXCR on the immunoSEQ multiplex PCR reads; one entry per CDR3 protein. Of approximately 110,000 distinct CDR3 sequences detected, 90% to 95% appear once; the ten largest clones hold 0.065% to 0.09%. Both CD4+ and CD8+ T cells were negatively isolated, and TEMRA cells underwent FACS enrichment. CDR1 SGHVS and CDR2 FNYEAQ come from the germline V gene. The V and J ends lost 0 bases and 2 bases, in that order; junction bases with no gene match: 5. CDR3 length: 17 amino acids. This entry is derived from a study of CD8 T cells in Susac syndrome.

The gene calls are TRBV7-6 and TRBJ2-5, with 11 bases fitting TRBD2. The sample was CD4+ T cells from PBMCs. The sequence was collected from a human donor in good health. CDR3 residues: CASSLARTSGLQETQYF. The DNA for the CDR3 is TGTGCCAGCAGCTTAGCGCGGACTAGCGGGCTGCAAGAGACCCAGTACTTC. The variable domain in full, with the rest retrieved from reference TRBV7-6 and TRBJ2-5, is GAGVSQSPRYKVTKRGQDVALRCDPISGHVSLYWYRQALGQGPEFLTYFNYEAQQDKSGLPNDRFSAERPEGSISTLTIQRTEQRDSAMYRCASSLARTSGLQETQYFGPGTRLLVL.